This TCR beta chain was identified in a study of blood T cell repertoires in COVID-19. The V end lost 5 bases, the J end lost 2 bases, and 4 bases lay between the germline ends. This CDR3 is built from 11 residues. The germline CDR1 and CDR2 sequences are MDHEN and SYDVKM. In the original analysis: Estimation of nucleated cell counts was performed using reference gene primer amplification. Repertoires were generated with immunoSEQ multiplex PCR, while TCRdb's copy carries only in-frame clones and drops some. Clone size and the V and J calls come from that table; the DNA yielded D and trimming. The sample includes 35,000 to 50,000 clones, roughly 90% of them seen just once.

Sequencing was performed on peripheral blood. The TCR sequence derives from a man aged 45-60 years with active COVID-19. This rearrangement joins TRBV28 to TRBJ2-7; D is unclear. The CDR3 DNA reads as TGTGCCAGCAGTGCTACCTACGAGCAGTACTTC. Translation gives CASSATYEQYF.